This T cell receptor (beta chain) was identified in a study of prognosis after radiotherapy for stage I lung cancer. For the study at large: In the span from April 2018 to early 2019, stage I non-small cell lung cancer patients were enrolled.

As for this clonotype: The antigen is unknown.

From genomic DNA, two-round multiplex PCR was used to amplify TCR beta CDR3. Gene-specific primers for each TRBV and TRBJ gene drove first-round PCR. There were universal primers used in the second PCR round. Each CDR3 protein is one row after TCRdb ran MiXCR on the multiplex PCR reads. The table lists over 11,000 distinct CDR3 sequences, 55% to 65% of them singletons. The CDR3 contains 16 residues. The V and J ends lost 5 bases and 0 bases, in that order; junction bases with no gene match: 7. From germline, CDR1 is SGHTA and CDR2 FQGNSA. Notes on the study in general: It was not determined whether the expanded TCR clones were tumor-specific.

The specimen comprised PBMCs, sampled before or after stereotactic body radiation therapy (not recorded which). The source is a donor of 50 years or more with non-small cell lung cancer. The V and J genes are TRBV7-2 and TRBJ2-1; 7 positions agree with TRBD2. The CDR3 nucleotides are TGTGCCAGCAGCCTAACAAGCGGGAACTCCTACAATGAGCAGTTCTTC. Protein product: CASSLTSGNSYNEQFF.